The rows below give T cell receptor beta chains drawn from one sample of a study of T-cell memory formation after mild COVID-19. TCRdb ran MiXCR on the 5' RACE reads and lists one entry per CDR3 protein. This sample yields some 130,000 distinct CDR3 sequences, of which 17% are seen a single time; over 4% belongs to the top ten. The sample was PBMCs or a T cell subset sorted from them (not recorded which). Source of these receptors: a man in his late teens or twenties who had mild COVID-19 (a few samples of this study predate the infection). Cell type and time point are not known. The CDR3 runs from the conserved cysteine through the conserved F or W. A D gene is named only where the DNA matches it firmly. Part of the rows lack a size; the others show once, few, many or a class for expanded clones.

clone size	V gene	D gene	J gene	CDR3 DNA	CDR3 protein
NA	TRBV4-2	NA	TRBJ1-2	TGTGCCAGCAGCCAAGACGGTGGAGGGGTTAACTATGGCTACACCTTC	CASSQDGGGVNYGYTF
few	TRBV5-6	NA	TRBJ1-2	TGTGCCAGCAGCCCTAGGGTCTACGGCTACACCTTC	CASSPRVYGYTF
few	TRBV11-2	NA	TRBJ1-2	TGTGCCAGCAGCTTAGGGTTGGACGGTGGCTACACCTTC	CASSLGLDGGYTF
few	TRBV11-2	NA	TRBJ1-6	TGTGCCACACAGCCCCTGGATTCACCCCTCCACTTT	CATQPLDSPLHF
NA	TRBV7-2	TRBD1	TRBJ2-1	TGTGCCACCTACCCCTCCGGGCCAGGGGGCGGCAATGAGCAGTTCTTC	CATYPSGPGGGNEQFF
few	TRBV6-2/TRBV6-3	NA	TRBJ2-7	TGTGCCAGCAGTTATGGGCCTCAGTACGAGCAGTACTTC	CASSYGPQYEQYF
few	TRBV5-1	NA	TRBJ1-1	TGCGCCAGCAGCTCCGAAGTACAGACCACGAACACTGAAGCTTTCTTT	CASSSEVQTTNTEAFF
NA	TRBV24-1	TRBD1	TRBJ2-3	TGTGCCACCAGCCCCGGGACAGGCAACACAGATACGCAGTATTTT	CATSPGTGNTDTQYF
few	TRBV4-1	NA	TRBJ1-6	TGCGCCAGCAGCCAAGAAGGGGTCGGGGATAATTCACCCCTCCACTTT	CASSQEGVGDNSPLHF
NA	TRBV15	TRBD1	TRBJ1-2	TGTGCCACCAGCAGAGGCCAGGGGGCTGGCTACACCTTC	CATSRGQGAGYTF
few	TRBV5-1	TRBD1	TRBJ2-1	TGCGCCAGCAGCCAAGGGACAGGGTACAATGAGCAGTTCTTC	CASSQGTGYNEQFF
few	TRBV5-1	TRBD1	TRBJ2-6	TGCGCCAGCAGCAAGAGGACAGGAGGCTCTGGGGCCAACGTCCTGACTTTC	CASSKRTGGSGANVLTF
NA	TRBV12-3/TRBV12-4	TRBD1	TRBJ1-2	TGTGCCAGCAGCCCGACAGGGCCGGGCTACACCTTC	CASSPTGPGYTF
few	TRBV29-1	TRBD1	TRBJ2-3	TGCAGCGCTGGGACAGGGACCCATACGAGGACAGATACGCAGTATTTT	CSAGTGTHTRTDTQYF
many	TRBV7-2	TRBD1	TRBJ2-5	TGTGCCAGCAGCATGACAGGGGGTTCGGAGACCCAGTACTTC	CASSMTGGSETQYF
NA	TRBV24-1	NA	TRBJ2-3	TGTGCCACCAGTGATTCTGGCGTGGCTCCCACAGATACGCAGTATTTT	CATSDSGVAPTDTQYF
NA	TRBV5-1	TRBD2	TRBJ2-3	TGCGCCAGCAGCCTCACCGGGGGGGCAGATACGCAGTATTTT	CASSLTGGADTQYF
medium-sized	TRBV10-3	NA	TRBJ2-1	TGTGCCATCCGACGGTTAGGGTCCTACAATGAGCAGTTCTTC	CAIRRLGSYNEQFF
few	TRBV20-1	NA	TRBJ1-1	TGCAGTGTTGATCCCCCGCCAGGGTGGAACACTGAAGCTTTCTTT	CSVDPPPGWNTEAFF
many	TRBV9	NA	TRBJ2-5	TGTGCCAGCAGCGTAGCTGACGAGACCCAGTACTTC	CASSVADETQYF
NA	TRBV9	TRBD1	TRBJ2-3	TGTGCCAGCAGCGCCGGGACAGGGGACACAGATACGCAGTATTTT	CASSAGTGDTDTQYF
NA	TRBV20-1	TRBD2	TRBJ2-5	TGCAGTGCGCCCCGGGGAGGGGTGGAGACCCAGTACTTC	CSAPRGGVETQYF
many	TRBV5-1	TRBD1	TRBJ2-5	TGCGCCAGCAGCGTCGGGACAGCGATCCTTCAAGAGACCCAGTACTTC	CASSVGTAILQETQYF
few	TRBV10-3	NA	TRBJ2-3	TGTGCCATCAGTGAGTCGGACACCGCGGGGACGCAGTATTTT	CAISESDTAGTQYF
NA	TRBV29-1	NA	TRBJ2-3	TGCAGCGTTGTGGACATCTACACAGATACGCAGTATTTT	CSVVDIYTDTQYF
NA	TRBV29-1	TRBD1	TRBJ2-3	TGCAGCGCCCCGTGGGTCGGGACAGGGGTGCCAGATACGCAGTATTTT	CSAPWVGTGVPDTQYF
NA	TRBV24-1	NA	TRBJ2-3	TGTGCCACCAGTGATGGGAGCACAGATACGCAGTATTTT	CATSDGSTDTQYF
NA	TRBV7-3	TRBD2	TRBJ2-2	TGTGCCAGCAGCTTAAGCTGGCGGGGGGCCTCCATCGGGGAGCTGTTTTTT	CASSLSWRGASIGELFF
many	TRBV7-9	NA	TRBJ2-5	TGTGCCAGCAGCTTACAGGGCCGGGAGACCCAGTACTTC	CASSLQGRETQYF
NA	TRBV20-1	NA	TRBJ1-6	TGCAGTGCTAGAGATATCCAGGGGCTTTCACCCCTCCACTTT	CSARDIQGLSPLHF
NA	TRBV20-1	NA	TRBJ2-1	TGCAGTGCAGGGCGCCGTGAGCAGTTCTTC	CSAGRREQFF
NA	TRBV20-1	NA	TRBJ1-6	TGCAGTGCTAGCCAGCCGGGGTTGCGAAGCTCCTATAATTCACCCCTCCACTTT	CSASQPGLRSSYNSPLHF
NA	TRBV2	NA	TRBJ2-3	TGTGCCAGCAATCGGGGGTTTTCGGATACGCAGTATTTT	CASNRGFSDTQYF
NA	TRBV4-1	NA	TRBJ2-6	TGCGCCAGCAGCCTGCGGACCCCCGGGGGCTCTGGGGCCAACGTCCTGACTTTC	CASSLRTPGGSGANVLTF